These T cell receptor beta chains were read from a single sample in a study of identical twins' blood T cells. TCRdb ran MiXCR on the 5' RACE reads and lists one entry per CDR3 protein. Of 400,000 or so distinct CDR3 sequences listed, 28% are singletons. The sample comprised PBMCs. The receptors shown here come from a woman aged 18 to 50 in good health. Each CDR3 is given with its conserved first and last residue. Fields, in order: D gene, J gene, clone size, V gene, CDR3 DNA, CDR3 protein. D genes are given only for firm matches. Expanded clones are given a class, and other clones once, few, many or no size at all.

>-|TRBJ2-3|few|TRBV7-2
TGTGCCAGCAGCTTAGCGGGAACACTTAGCACAGATACGCAGTATTTT
CASSLAGTLSTDTQYF
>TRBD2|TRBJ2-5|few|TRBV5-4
TGTGCCAGCAGCCCCAGCGGGGGTCAAGAGACCCAGTACTTC
CASSPSGGQETQYF
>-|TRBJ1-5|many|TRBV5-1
TGCGCCAGCAGCTTAGCAGGGGAGCAGCCCCAGCATTTT
CASSLAGEQPQHF
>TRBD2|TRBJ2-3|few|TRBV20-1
TGCAGTGCCTCCGGGACTATCACAGATACGCAGTATTTT
CSASGTITDTQYF
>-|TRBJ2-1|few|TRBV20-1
TGCAGTGCTAGTCTGGCCTTAAGGGGCTCCTGCAATGAGCAGTTCTTC
CSASLALRGSCNEQFF
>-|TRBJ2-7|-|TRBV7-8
TGTGCCAGCAGCTTATCGGTTGTAGTACAAGACAAGCAGTACTTC
CASSLSVVVQDKQYF
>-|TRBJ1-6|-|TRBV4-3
TGCGCCAGCAGCCAAGGGTGGGAAAACAGGGAATTGTTGTATAATTCACCCCTCCACTTT
CASSQGWENRELLYNSPLHF
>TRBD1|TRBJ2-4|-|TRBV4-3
TGCGCCAGCAGCCATGAAAAGGACAGGGCGGCCAAAAACATTCAGTACTTC
CASSHEKDRAAKNIQYF
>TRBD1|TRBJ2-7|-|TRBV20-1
TGCAGTGCTAGAGAGACAGGGGCCCGGGCCCTTTACGAGCAGTACTTC
CSARETGARALYEQYF
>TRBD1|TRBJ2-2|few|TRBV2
TGTGCCAGCAGTGAAACTACGACAGGGACCGGGGAGCTGTTTTTT
CASSETTTGTGELFF
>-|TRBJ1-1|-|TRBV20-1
TGCAGTGCTATCCGGGCCCCCAGCACTGAAGCTTTCTTT
CSAIRAPSTEAFF
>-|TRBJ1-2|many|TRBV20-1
TGCAGTGCTAGAGGGGAGACAGGTTATGGCTACACCTTC
CSARGETGYGYTF
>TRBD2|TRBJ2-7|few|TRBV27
TGTGCCAGCGCTTCGACTAGCGGGAGCACTACCGAGCAGTACTTC
CASASTSGSTTEQYF
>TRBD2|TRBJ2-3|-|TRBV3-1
TGTGCCAGCAGCCCGGGACTAGACACGCAGTATTTT
CASSPGLDTQYF